This note documents a single TCR beta chain sequence. Its antigen is not known. There are 15 residues in the CDR3. Germline loops: CDR1 SEHNR, CDR2 FQNEAQ (reference sequence). The V end was cut by 5 bases, the J end by 4 bases, with 17 bases between. These data originate in a study of T-cell memory formation after mild COVID-19. Looking at the study overall: Most TCR clusters belonged to a single donor. General observations from the study: Pre-infection memory showed some responding clones, and this suggested that cross-reactive memory joined.

Employing constant-segment primers, 5'RACE generated TCR alpha and TCR beta cDNA libraries bearing sample barcodes and UMIs. TCRdb analysed the 5' RACE reads with MiXCR anew, one entry per CDR3 protein. The sample holds 250,000 to 300,000 distinct CDR3 sequences, roughly 16% seen once. This chain uses TRBV7-9 with TRBJ1-2; unclear D gene. Sequenced material: PBMCs or a T cell subset sorted from them (not recorded which). The origin of this receptor is a man younger than 35 who had mild COVID-19 (a few samples of this study predate the infection). Cell type and time point are not known. CDR3 DNA: TGTGCCAGCAGCCCGCCTGCATCCTCGGGCTATGGCTACACCTTC. It is translated as CASSPPASSGYGYTF.